This passage covers 9 T cell receptor beta chains from one sample sequenced in a study of monozygotic twins with inflammatory bowel disease (dated by TCRdb to between 2017 and 2020). The method behind the library was 5' RACE. For sequencing, an Illumina HiSeq 2500 was employed. Through TCRdb reprocessing, the reads give one entry per CDR3 protein sequence; DNA is omitted. The sample table includes 150,000 or so distinct CDR3 sequences. The top ten clonotypes cover less than 8% of the sample. The sequenced sample was blood. Source of these receptors: a human donor with ulcerative colitis or Crohn's disease, or a healthy co-twin of an affected twin (not recorded which).

This chain joins TRBV11-1 and TRBJ2-4; TCRdb lists TRBD1, though no DNA is available to test this call. This CDR3 contains 18 residues. CDR1 SGHAT and CDR2 FQDESV come from the germline V gene (reference sequence). The CDR3 here is CASSPTVLATGGKNIQYF.

This sequence joins TRBV7-2 and TRBJ1-5; TCRdb indicates TRBD1, and absent DNA this call remains unverified. The CDR3 has 15 amino acids. The germline gives CDR1 SGHTA, CDR2 FQGNSA. The CDR3 protein is CASSLVRGDNQPQHF.

This sequence joins TRBV7-8 and TRBJ1-5; TCRdb selects TRBD1, and the lack of DNA leaves this call unchecked. The germline V gene encodes CDR1 SGHVS and CDR2 FQNEAQ. The CDR3 consists of 14 residues. CDR3 sequence: CASSTDGGNQPQHF.

CDR3 loop: CASSSGRMNSEAFF. This rearrangement joins TRBV11-2 to TRBJ1-1. The CDR3 extends over 14 amino acids. Germline assignment: CDR1 SGHAT and CDR2 FQNNGV.

The chain combines TRBV4-2 with TRBJ2-7; checking the TCRdb D call of TRBD2 is not possible without DNA. The CDR3 has 19 residues. Germline lookup yields CDR1 LGHNA and CDR2 YNFKEQ. CDR3: CASSHISKTSGHAPGEQYF.

The V gene is TRBV5-6, the J gene TRBJ2-7; no DNA is available, so the TRBD1 call from TCRdb remains unchecked. There are 13 residues in the CDR3. Germline lookup yields CDR1 SGHDT and CDR2 YYEEEE. The CDR3 here is CASSLGGGNEQYF.

The gene calls are TRBV7-9 and TRBJ2-7; the TRBD1 assignment by TCRdb is unverifiable without DNA. Germline CDR1 is SEHNR and CDR2 is FQNEAQ (reference sequence). The CDR3 extends over 14 amino acids. The CDR3: CASSLDQGVREQYF.

V and J are TRBV27 and TRBJ2-5; TCRdb's D gene call, TRBD2, goes unchecked for lack of DNA. The CDR3 runs 15 residues. Germline CDR1 is MNHEY and CDR2 is SMNVEV (reference sequence). CDR3 region: CASSSGLAGQETQYF.

J is TRBJ1-4 and V is TRBV28; the D call of TRBD1 rests on TCRdb alone, since no DNA is present to check it. There are 15 residues in the CDR3. Germline CDR1 is MDHEN and CDR2 is SYDVKM. The CDR3 spells CASCGAWVGSEKLFF.